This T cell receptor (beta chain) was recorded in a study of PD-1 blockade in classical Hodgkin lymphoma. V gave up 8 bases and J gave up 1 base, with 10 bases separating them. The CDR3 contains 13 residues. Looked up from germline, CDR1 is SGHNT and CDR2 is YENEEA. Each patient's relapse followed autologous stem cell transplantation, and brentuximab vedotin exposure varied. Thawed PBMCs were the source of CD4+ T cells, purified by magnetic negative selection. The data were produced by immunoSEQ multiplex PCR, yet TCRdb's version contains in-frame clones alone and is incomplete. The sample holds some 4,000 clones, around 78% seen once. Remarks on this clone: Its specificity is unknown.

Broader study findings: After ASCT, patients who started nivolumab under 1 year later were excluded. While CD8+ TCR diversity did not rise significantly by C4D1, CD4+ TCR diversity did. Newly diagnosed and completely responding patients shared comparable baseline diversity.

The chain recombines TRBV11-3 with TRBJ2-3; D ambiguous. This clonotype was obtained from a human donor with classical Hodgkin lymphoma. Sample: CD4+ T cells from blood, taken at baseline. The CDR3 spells CASGPWGTDTQYF. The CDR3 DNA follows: TGTGCCAGCGGTCCATGGGGCACAGATACGCAGTATTTT.